This T cell receptor (beta chain) was found in a study of shared clonotypes between healthy human individuals. Study conclusions and caveats: Larger estimated richness was generally recorded for naive subsets relative to memory subsets.

As to this clone: Its antigen is undetermined.

Sequenced by immunoSEQ multiplex PCR; TCRdb stores in-frame clones only, minus some. The sample yields fewer than 2.5 million clones, approximately 93% seen once. CDR1 and CDR2 (germline): LNHDA, SQIVND (reference sequence). The CDR3 runs 14 residues. V was cut by 4 bases and J by 2 bases, with 11 bases left in between. The sequence was obtained from a man aged 18-30 years in good health. Some clones in this sample may be carry-over from other donors' samples. V and J are TRBV19 and TRBJ1-2; D call uncertain. The sequenced sample was naive CD4+ T cells from PBMCs. Subset meaning: CD45RA+ positively selected. The CDR3, as DNA: TGTGCCAGTAGTAGGTACAGAGCAAACTATGGCTACACCTTC. Residues: CASSRYRANYGYTF.